One and the same sample provided the 16 T cell receptor beta chains below, sequenced in a study of T-cell reconstitution after alpha-beta-depleted transplantation in children. Using unique molecular identifiers, the investigators prepared the TCRbeta library. Via MiXCR, TCRdb re-called the PCR reads, giving one row per CDR3 protein. The sample has more than 550,000 distinct CDR3 sequences; 10% are singletons. This sample comprised PBMCs from the stem cell graft donor, obtained from the stem cell graft. The receptors here all came from a human donor who donated a stem cell graft to a child with acute myeloid leukemia.

The gene calls are TRBV6-1 and TRBJ1-5; D uncertain. This CDR3 is built from 16 residues. Looked up from germline, CDR1 is MNHNS and CDR2 is SASEGT. V was pared by 7 bases and J by 1 base, with 17 bases between. The CDR3 protein is CASIRLSAASNQPQHF. The CDR3 coding sequence is TGTGCCAGCATCCGACTATCGGCAGCCAGCAATCAGCCCCAGCATTTT.

This clonotype has ten or more counts. J is TRBJ1-2 and V is TRBV29-1, with a weak D call TRBD1 (5 bases). CDR3 length: 11 amino acids. CDR1 and CDR2 from the germline V gene are SQVTM and ANQGSEA. V lost 5 bases, J lost 6 bases, and 10 bases lay in between. CDR3 in DNA: TGCAGCGTTAACCAGGGTAATGGCTACACCTTC. This codes for CSVNQGNGYTF.

The V and J genes are TRBV11-3 and TRBJ2-1; 11 bases align to TRBD2. Germline V lookup: CDR1 SGHNT, CDR2 YENEEA. CDR3 length equals 18 residues. J was trimmed by 6 bases and V by 1 base; bases with no gene match: 11. The CDR3 DNA reads as TGTGCCAGCAGCTTAGGCGGACTAGCGGGTCAAAAATCCAATGAGCAGTTCTTC. It translates to CASSLGGLAGQKSNEQFF.

The chain carries TRBV7-2 and TRBJ2-1; D possibly matches TRBD1 or TRBD2 (5 bases each). The CDR3 length is 16 residues. From germline, CDR1 is SGHTA and CDR2 FQGNSA. The V gene lost 2 bases and the J gene lost 4 bases, with 15 bases spanning the gap. CDR3 nucleotides: TGTGCCAGCAGCTTAACCCCCGGGACGATATACAATGAGCAGTTCTTC. It encodes CASSLTPGTIYNEQFF.

This clonotype was counted a few times. The chain combines TRBV5-6 with TRBJ1-2; no clear D gene. The CDR3 totals 14 residues. CDR1 is SGHDT, CDR2 YYEEEE, per germline. Between the trimmed V and J ends, which lost 0 bases and 8 bases, there was a span of 14 bases. The CDR3 coding sequence is TGTGCCAGCAGCTTGGTGCAGGCGGATAGAGGCTACACCTTC. This encodes CASSLVQADRGYTF.

The V and J genes are TRBV20-1 and TRBJ2-5; 8 nucleotides match TRBD2. The CDR3 length is 17 residues. V dropped 2 bases and J dropped 2; count of bases not matched to a gene: 13. Per germline, CDR1 DFQATT and CDR2 SNEGSKA (reference sequence). CDR3 amino acids: CSARKRELVFGQETQYF. In DNA, the CDR3 is TGCAGTGCTAGAAAGCGGGAGCTTGTGTTTGGGCAAGAGACCCAGTACTTC.

The chain is built from TRBV9 and TRBJ2-7; perhaps D is TRBD1 or TRBD2 (5 bases each). Looked up from germline, CDR1 is SGDLS and CDR2 is YYNGEE. Trimming shortened V by 0 bases and J by 7 bases, and 17 bases separated the two germline ends. This CDR3 is 15 amino acids long. CDR3 amino acids: CASSVDGTSPWEQYF. The CDR3, as DNA: TGTGCCAGCAGCGTAGACGGGACGTCTCCCTGGGAGCAGTACTTC.

The chain joins TRBV20-1 to TRBJ2-7, with 14 bases fitting TRBD2. The germline CDR1 and CDR2 sequences are DFQATT and SNEGSKA (reference sequence). The CDR3 totals 18 residues. The ends lost 0 bases at V and 0 bases at J; junction bases unmatched: 7. The CDR3 loop is CSARDYRGTSGSSYEQYF. CDR3 bases: TGCAGTGCTAGAGATTACAGGGGGACTAGCGGGAGCTCCTACGAGCAGTACTTC.

This clonotype was seen repeatedly, ten times or more. The chain has TRBV9 and TRBJ1-4; D call uncertain. V shed 0 bases and J shed 7 bases, with 10 bases lying between them. CDR1 and CDR2 from the germline V gene are SGDLS and YYNGEE. This CDR3 has 14 residues. The CDR3 nucleotides read TGTGCCAGCAGCGTAGTTGAGGGATGTGAAAAACTGTTTTTT. Its translation is CASSVVEGCEKLFF.

This clonotype showed up just a few times. The chain has TRBV4-3 and TRBJ1-1; possibly TRBD1 for D (6 bases). The CDR3 has 15 amino acids. V was cut by 0 bases and J by 5 bases, with 13 bases left in between. CDR1 is LGHNA, CDR2 YSLEER, per germline. The CDR3 loop reads CASSQEGGLWTEAFF. In DNA, the CDR3 is TGCGCCAGCAGCCAAGAAGGGGGACTGTGGACTGAAGCTTTCTTT.

This clonotype was recorded many times. The rearrangement links TRBV29-1 to TRBJ1-1; D ambiguous. CDR3 length: 11 amino acids. V was shortened by 7 bases and J by 8 bases, with 14 bases between the two germline ends. Per the germline V gene, CDR1 is SQVTM and CDR2 is ANQGSEA. CDR3 residues: CSAREGREAFF. The DNA of the CDR3 is TGCAGCGCCCGGGAGGGCAGGGAAGCTTTCTTT.

The V and J genes are TRBV11-2 and TRBJ2-4, with 7 bases that match TRBD2. The CDR3 totals 19 residues. With V trimmed by 5 bases and J by 1 base, 17 bases remained unmatched. Germline V CDR1 and CDR2: SGHAT, FQNNGV. As DNA, the CDR3 is TGTGCCAGCAGCGACCGCGATGCCGGGGCGGGAGCTGCCAAAAACATTCAGTACTTC. Translation: CASSDRDAGAGAAKNIQYF.

This clonotype was recorded at least ten times. V usage is TRBV10-3 and J usage is TRBJ1-1; possible D gene TRBD1, 5 bases. This CDR3 comprises 13 residues. In germline, CDR1 is ENHRY, CDR2 SYGVKD. The V end was cut by 3 bases, the J end by 3 bases, with 8 bases between. For the CDR3, the DNA is TGTGCCATCAGTGACCGGGGGGACACTGAAGCTTTCTTT. Protein product: CAISDRGDTEAFF.

The chain couples TRBV6-5 to TRBJ2-3, with 13 bases fitting TRBD2. J was trimmed by 2 bases and V by 2 bases; bases with no gene match: 4. Germline loops: CDR1 MNHEY, CDR2 SVGAGI. The CDR3 length is 17 residues. CDR3: CASSYGTSGAPTDTQYF. The CDR3 nucleotides read TGTGCCAGCAGTTACGGGACTAGCGGGGCCCCCACAGATACGCAGTATTTT.

This clonotype turned up a few times. V gene TRBV5-1 combines with J gene TRBJ2-5, with D possibly matching TRBD1 (7 bases). With 3 bases removed from V and 5 bases from J, the gap between germline ends came to 20 bases. From germline, CDR1 is SGHRS and CDR2 YFSETQ. The CDR3 has 16 amino acids. The CDR3 nucleotides read TGCGCCAGCAGCTCCCTGACAGGGATGGAGGGGGAGACCCAGTACTTC. Translating it yields CASSSLTGMEGETQYF.

V usage is TRBV25-1 and J usage is TRBJ2-1; 11 bases align to TRBD2. This CDR3 is built from 14 residues. Per germline, CDR1 MGHDK and CDR2 SYGVNS. The V and J ends lost 9 bases and 5 bases, in that order; junction bases with no gene match: 6. CDR3 region: CASAGTSGNNEQFF. CDR3 bases: TGTGCCAGTGCCGGGACTAGCGGAAACAATGAGCAGTTCTTC.